The rows below give T cell receptor beta chains drawn from one sample of a study of shared clonotypes between healthy human individuals. Clones were read by immunoSEQ multiplex PCR, and TCRdb kept only the in-frame ones, dropping some. The sample shows around 100,000 clones, about 70% of them seen only once. The source material was memory CD8+ T cells sorted from blood. Every receptor here comes from a woman in her thirties in good health. Each CDR3 is given with its conserved first and last residue. The order of the fields is CDR3 DNA, CDR3 protein, V gene, clone size, J gene, D gene. A D gene is named only where the DNA matches it firmly. Some rows mark clone size as missing; the rest say once, few, many or name a class of expanded clone.

DNA: TGTGCCAGCAGCCAGACGGCAGCGGGAGATCGAGAGCAGTACTTC
CDR3: CASSQTAAGDREQYF
V: TRBV7-9
size: once
J: TRBJ2-7
D: TRBD2

DNA: TGTGCCAGCAGTTGGGACAATGAGCAGTTCTTC
CDR3: CASSWDNEQFF
V: TRBV28
size: NA
J: TRBJ2-1
D: NA

DNA: TGTGCCAGCAGCTCCAGAAGCGGCCTGGAGACCCAGTACTTC
CDR3: CASSSRSGLETQYF
V: TRBV7-8
size: NA
J: TRBJ2-5
D: NA

DNA: TGTGCCAGCAGTGACGCCCCGGGACAGGGGGCTAGTGAGCAGTTCTTC
CDR3: CASSDAPGQGASEQFF
V: TRBV6-4
size: many
J: TRBJ2-1
D: TRBD1

DNA: TGTGCCAGCAGCTTAATTCATCGAACTACCTACGAGCAGTACTTC
CDR3: CASSLIHRTTYEQYF
V: TRBV11-2
size: NA
J: TRBJ2-7
D: NA

DNA: TGTGCCAGCAGCCCGTCATCCATAACTAGCGGAGGTTCCTACAATGAGCAGTTCTTC
CDR3: CASSPSSITSGGSYNEQFF
V: TRBV7-9
size: NA
J: TRBJ2-1
D: TRBD2

DNA: TGTGCCAGCAGTTTATGGGTGGCAGATACGCAGTATTTT
CDR3: CASSLWVADTQYF
V: TRBV28
size: NA
J: TRBJ2-3
D: NA

DNA: TGTGCCAGCAGCCAAGAACGAGGGACTAGCGGATTTGAGGAGCAGTACTTC
CDR3: CASSQERGTSGFEEQYF
V: TRBV14
size: NA
J: TRBJ2-7
D: TRBD2

DNA: TGCGCCAGCAGCTTGCGACAGGGAAGCTACGAGCAGTACTTC
CDR3: CASSLRQGSYEQYF
V: TRBV5-1
size: NA
J: TRBJ2-7
D: TRBD1

DNA: TGTGCCAGTAGTATATGGTTACCGATGGGGACTGAAGCTTTCTTT
CDR3: CASSIWLPMGTEAFF
V: TRBV19
size: NA
J: TRBJ1-1
D: NA

DNA: TGTGCCAGCAGCCCCTCCCCAGGGTCGGAGACCCAGTACTTC
CDR3: CASSPSPGSETQYF
V: TRBV11-2
size: NA
J: TRBJ2-5
D: NA

DNA: TGTGCCAGCAGCCTGGACGGCTCGTTGGGGGAGCAGTACTTC
CDR3: CASSLDGSLGEQYF
V: TRBV7-9
size: NA
J: TRBJ2-7
D: NA

DNA: TGCGCCAGCAGCCAAGCGGCCTCGGAAGCTTTCTTT
CDR3: CASSQAASEAFF
V: TRBV4-1
size: NA
J: TRBJ1-1
D: NA

DNA: TGCGCCAGCAGCCCGAGACCCCGGGACAGCTACACTGAAGCTTTCTTT
CDR3: CASSPRPRDSYTEAFF
V: TRBV4-1
size: few
J: TRBJ1-1
D: TRBD1

DNA: TGTGCCAGCAGGGCAAGGACTAGCGGGACAGATACGCAGTATTTT
CDR3: CASRARTSGTDTQYF
V: TRBV2
size: NA
J: TRBJ2-3
D: TRBD2

DNA: TGTGCCAGCAGCATGATTTCAAATCAGCCCCAGCATTTT
CDR3: CASSMISNQPQHF
V: TRBV27
size: once
J: TRBJ1-5
D: NA

DNA: TGTGCCAGCAGCCAACCTACAGGGGACTCCTACGAGCAGTACTTC
CDR3: CASSQPTGDSYEQYF
V: TRBV7-9
size: NA
J: TRBJ2-7
D: TRBD1

DNA: TGTGCCAGCAGCGAGGGACTAGCGGACTCCTACGAGCAGTACTTC
CDR3: CASSEGLADSYEQYF
V: TRBV11-2
size: NA
J: TRBJ2-7
D: TRBD2

DNA: TGTGCCAGCAGCCCTTGGTTAATAGCGGAAACGAACACCGGGGAGCTGTTTTTT
CDR3: CASSPWLIAETNTGELFF
V: TRBV9
size: NA
J: TRBJ2-2
D: NA

DNA: TGCAGCGTTGCCCCCGGGGGGAGCACAGATACGCAGTATTTT
CDR3: CSVAPGGSTDTQYF
V: TRBV29-1
size: NA
J: TRBJ2-3
D: TRBD2

DNA: TGTGCCAGCAGCGTCGCAGGAGGCAATCAGCCCCAGCATTTT
CDR3: CASSVAGGNQPQHF
V: TRBV9
size: NA
J: TRBJ1-5
D: NA

DNA: TGTGCCAGCAGCCAAGATCCCAGCGGGAACTTCGGTGAGCAGTTCTTC
CDR3: CASSQDPSGNFGEQFF
V: TRBV4-2
size: NA
J: TRBJ2-1
D: TRBD2

DNA: TGTGCCAGCACCCCGATTATCGGGACTTTGTACAATGAGCAGTTCTTC
CDR3: CASTPIIGTLYNEQFF
V: TRBV5-8
size: NA
J: TRBJ2-1
D: NA

DNA: TGTGCCAGTAGTATAGCTTTTTTGCGCCCCTGGGACAGAGAAAATCAGCCCCAGCATTTT
CDR3: CASSIAFLRPWDRENQPQHF
V: TRBV19
size: NA
J: TRBJ1-5
D: TRBD1

DNA: TGCGCCAGCAGCTCCGAACCGGGGCAAGAGACCCAGTACTTC
CDR3: CASSSEPGQETQYF
V: TRBV5-1
size: NA
J: TRBJ2-5
D: NA

DNA: TGTGCCAGCAGCTTATTGCGATACCTAACAGAGCCGACCGTAGGGCAGTACTTC
CDR3: CASSLLRYLTEPTVGQYF
V: TRBV7-8
size: NA
J: TRBJ2-7
D: NA

DNA: TGTGCCAGCAGCTTAAGAGTAGGTTCATCGGAAAAACTGTTTTTT
CDR3: CASSLRVGSSEKLFF
V: TRBV7-8
size: NA
J: TRBJ1-4
D: NA

DNA: TGTGCCAGCAGTTCCACGGGGGTCAGCAATGAGCAGTTCTTC
CDR3: CASSSTGVSNEQFF
V: TRBV6-1
size: NA
J: TRBJ2-1
D: NA

DNA: TGTGCCAGCAGTTCTCCTCCCGGATTGGGAAGTGCAGCCCAGCATTTT
CDR3: CASSSPPGLGSAAQHF
V: TRBV28
size: NA
J: TRBJ1-5
D: NA

DNA: TGCAGCTTGGGACTAGCGGGAGGGGGCTCCTACAATGAGCAGTTCTTC
CDR3: CSLGLAGGGSYNEQFF
V: TRBV29-1
size: few
J: TRBJ2-1
D: TRBD2

DNA: TGCGCCAGCAGCCAAGAAGTGGTTTCCGAGCAGTACTTC
CDR3: CASSQEVVSEQYF
V: TRBV4-1
size: few
J: TRBJ2-7
D: NA

DNA: TGTGCCAGCACCGGGACCGTTAGTGACGAGCAGTACTTC
CDR3: CASTGTVSDEQYF
V: TRBV28
size: NA
J: TRBJ2-7
D: NA

DNA: TGTGCCAGCAGAACACAGGGCAGCAATCAGCCCCAGCATTTT
CDR3: CASRTQGSNQPQHF
V: TRBV2
size: once
J: TRBJ1-5
D: NA

DNA: TGTGCCAGCAGCGTACGGCAGGGGTGGCATGAGCAGTTCTTC
CDR3: CASSVRQGWHEQFF
V: TRBV9
size: NA
J: TRBJ2-1
D: NA

DNA: TGTGCCACCGCCGGGAGCTCCTACAATGAGCAGTTCTTC
CDR3: CATAGSSYNEQFF
V: TRBV28
size: NA
J: TRBJ2-1
D: NA

DNA: TGCAGCGCCCGGGGGGGGAGGGCCACTGAAGCTTTCTTT
CDR3: CSARGGRATEAFF
V: TRBV29-1
size: NA
J: TRBJ1-1
D: NA

DNA: TGCAGCGCGATTATACTGTCGGGAGGGCCCCATGAGCAGTTCTTC
CDR3: CSAIILSGGPHEQFF
V: TRBV29-1
size: once
J: TRBJ2-1
D: TRBD2

DNA: TGTGCCAGCAGCCCACCGGGCCTCACCGGGGAGCTGTTTTTT
CDR3: CASSPPGLTGELFF
V: TRBV7-9
size: NA
J: TRBJ2-2
D: NA

DNA: TGTGCCAGCAGTCCCACAGCCCCCTCCTTTGTTGAGCAGTTCTTC
CDR3: CASSPTAPSFVEQFF
V: TRBV27
size: NA
J: TRBJ2-1
D: NA

DNA: TGTGCCAGCAGTTTTGGCGAGGTCAACACCGGGGAGCTGTTTTTT
CDR3: CASSFGEVNTGELFF
V: TRBV27
size: NA
J: TRBJ2-2
D: NA

DNA: TGTGCCAGCATCGTAGACAGGGGCTACGAGCAGTACTTC
CDR3: CASIVDRGYEQYF
V: TRBV6-1
size: NA
J: TRBJ2-7
D: TRBD1

DNA: TGTGCCAGCAGAAGCAGTAGCACTGAGCAGTTCTTC
CDR3: CASRSSSTEQFF
V: TRBV2
size: NA
J: TRBJ2-1
D: NA

DNA: TGTGCCAGCAGTTCGGGACAGGGGGATGGAAACACCATATATTTT
CDR3: CASSSGQGDGNTIYF
V: TRBV28
size: NA
J: TRBJ1-3
D: TRBD1

DNA: TGCGCCAGCAGCTTCGGCGTTGGCGGGTTTAACTCCTACGAGCAGTACTTC
CDR3: CASSFGVGGFNSYEQYF
V: TRBV5-1
size: NA
J: TRBJ2-7
D: NA

DNA: TGTGCCAGCAGTCCCGACAGGGGAGGTTACAATGAGCAGTTCTTC
CDR3: CASSPDRGGYNEQFF
V: TRBV6-4
size: medium-sized
J: TRBJ2-1
D: TRBD1

DNA: TGTGCCAGCAGTTATTCAGGGGTTAATCAGCCCCAGCATTTT
CDR3: CASSYSGVNQPQHF
V: TRBV6-5
size: NA
J: TRBJ1-5
D: NA

DNA: TGTGCCAGCAGACCTTGGCGGGAGCGGGTTGTGAATGAGCAGTTCTTC
CDR3: CASRPWRERVVNEQFF
V: TRBV7-8
size: NA
J: TRBJ2-1
D: TRBD2

DNA: TGTGCCATCAGTGGCGAGGGGGGCCTGGACTATGGCTACACCTTC
CDR3: CAISGEGGLDYGYTF
V: TRBV10-3
size: NA
J: TRBJ1-2
D: NA

DNA: TGTGCCAGCTCACCACCTTCAGACCGGAACTATGGCTACACCTTC
CDR3: CASSPPSDRNYGYTF
V: TRBV18
size: NA
J: TRBJ1-2
D: NA

DNA: TGTGCCAGCAGCGTGGGTACTAGGAACAATGAGCAGTTCTTC
CDR3: CASSVGTRNNEQFF
V: TRBV7-6
size: NA
J: TRBJ2-1
D: NA

DNA: TGTGCCAGCAGTTGGGGGAGGGCCGTCCCCTACGAGCAGTACTTC
CDR3: CASSWGRAVPYEQYF
V: TRBV13
size: NA
J: TRBJ2-7
D: TRBD2

DNA: TGTGCCAGCAGGCGAAGGGGTCACGGCGAGCAGTACTTC
CDR3: CASRRRGHGEQYF
V: TRBV27
size: NA
J: TRBJ2-7
D: NA

DNA: TGTGCCAGCAGTGGCGAGGCGGCCGGGGAGCTGTTTTTT
CDR3: CASSGEAAGELFF
V: TRBV6-1
size: NA
J: TRBJ2-2
D: NA

DNA: TGTGCCAGCAGCTCCCCGAGAGCAGGGGAAGATACGCAGTATTTT
CDR3: CASSSPRAGEDTQYF
V: TRBV5-5
size: NA
J: TRBJ2-3
D: NA